Sequencing of this T cell receptor beta chain was carried out in a study of shared clonotypes between healthy human individuals. General study results and limits: Represented diversity (both genetic and exposure-history) was limited by the small number of donors. Some naive CD4 clonotypes, 5% to 5.5%, turned up in common across four donors.

The CDR3 sequence is 15 residues long. Losses at the gene ends were 3 bases for V and 2 bases for J; bases not matched to a gene: 6. Per the germline V gene, CDR1 is SGHNT and CDR2 is YYREEE (reference sequence). Sequencing used immunoSEQ multiplex PCR; TCRdb keeps in-frame clones, though not all of them. The data contain roughly 2,500,000 clones, 93% of them singletons. A note on this clone: Antigen: not known.

There were no recent acute infections or vaccinations among the donors, who were healthy HIV-negative adults. Donors, without exception, were Caucasian adults residing in Nashville, Tennessee. This chain joins TRBV5-4 and TRBJ2-3; 7 nucleotides agree with TRBD1. This sequence originates from a man younger than 35 in good health. Some clones in this sample may be carry-over from other donors' samples. Sequencing was carried out using naive CD4+ T cells from PBMCs. Subset meaning: CD45RA+ positively selected. CDR3 bases: TGTGCCAGCAGCTGGCCGGACAGGATCACAGATACGCAGTATTTT. It codes for CASSWPDRITDTQYF.